This T cell receptor (beta chain) comes out of a study of T-cell memory formation after mild COVID-19. MiXCR, applied by TCRdb to the 5' RACE reads, yields one record per CDR3 protein. The data hold 15,000 or so distinct CDR3 sequences, with about a fifth observed a single time. This clonotype has just a few counts. What it binds is not known. Study outcomes and limitations: Memory cells collected pre-infection included some clones that later responded, suggesting cross-reactive memory joined.

Sequenced material: PBMCs or a T cell subset sorted from them (not recorded which). This TCR was sampled from a man younger than 35 who had mild COVID-19 (a few samples of this study predate the infection). Cell type and time point are not known.

CDR3 residues: CASSLFGGSGNTIYF. The CDR3 DNA follows: TGTGCCAGCAGTTTATTTGGGGGCTCTGGAAACACCATATATTTT. The V call is TRBV27, the J call TRBJ1-3; D is perhaps TRBD1 (5 bases). This CDR3 contains 15 residues. Trimming shortened V by 1 base and J by 0 bases, and 7 bases separated the two germline ends. Germline-derived CDR1 and CDR2 are MNHEY and SMNVEV (reference sequence).